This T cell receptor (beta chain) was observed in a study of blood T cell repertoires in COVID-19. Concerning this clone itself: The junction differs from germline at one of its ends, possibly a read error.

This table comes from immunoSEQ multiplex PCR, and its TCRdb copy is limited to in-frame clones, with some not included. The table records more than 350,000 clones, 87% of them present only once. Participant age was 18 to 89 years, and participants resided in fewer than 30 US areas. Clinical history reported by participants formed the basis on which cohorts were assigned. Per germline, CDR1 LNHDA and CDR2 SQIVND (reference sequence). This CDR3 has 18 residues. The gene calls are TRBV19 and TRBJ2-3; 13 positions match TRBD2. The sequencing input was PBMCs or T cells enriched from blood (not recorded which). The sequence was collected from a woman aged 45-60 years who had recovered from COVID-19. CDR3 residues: CVSSNGLAGATSTDTQYF. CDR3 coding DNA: TGTGTCAGTAGTAACGGACTAGCGGGGGCGACTAGCACAGATACGCAGTATTTT. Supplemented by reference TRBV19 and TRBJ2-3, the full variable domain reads DGGITQSPKYLFRKEGQNVTLSCEQNLNHDAMYWYRQDPGQGLRLIYYSQIVNDFQKGDIAEGYSVSREKKESFPLTVTSAQKNPTAFYLCVSSNGLAGATSTDTQYFGPGTRLTVL.